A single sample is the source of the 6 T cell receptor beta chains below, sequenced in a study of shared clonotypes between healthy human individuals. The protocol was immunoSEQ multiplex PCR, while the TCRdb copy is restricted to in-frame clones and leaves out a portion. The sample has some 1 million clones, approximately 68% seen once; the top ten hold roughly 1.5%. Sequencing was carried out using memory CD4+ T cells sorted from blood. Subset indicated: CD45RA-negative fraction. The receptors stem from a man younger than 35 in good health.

In DNA, the CDR3 is TGTGCCAGCAGCTTGGAGTACAGGGGCACCGGGGAGCTGTTTTTT. Its protein product is CASSLEYRGTGELFF. The J gene is TRBJ2-2, the V gene TRBV5-6; 7 bases fit TRBD1. The CDR3 contains 15 residues. CDR1 is SGHDT and CDR2 is YYEEEE in the germline V gene. Germline trimming cut 0 bases from V and 4 bases from J; bases unmatched to any gene: 3.

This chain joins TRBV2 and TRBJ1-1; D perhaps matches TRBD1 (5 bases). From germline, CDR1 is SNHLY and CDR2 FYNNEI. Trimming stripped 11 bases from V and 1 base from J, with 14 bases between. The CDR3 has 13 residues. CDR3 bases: TGTGCCCCAAGGAGGGGTCGGAACACTGAAGCTTTCTTT. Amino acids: CAPRRGRNTEAFF.

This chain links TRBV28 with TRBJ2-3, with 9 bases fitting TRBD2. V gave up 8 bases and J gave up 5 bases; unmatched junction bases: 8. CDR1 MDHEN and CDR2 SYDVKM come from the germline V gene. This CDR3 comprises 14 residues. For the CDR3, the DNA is TGTGCCAGCGAGATTAGCGGGGGCCGAGATACGCAGTATTTT. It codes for CASEISGGRDTQYF.

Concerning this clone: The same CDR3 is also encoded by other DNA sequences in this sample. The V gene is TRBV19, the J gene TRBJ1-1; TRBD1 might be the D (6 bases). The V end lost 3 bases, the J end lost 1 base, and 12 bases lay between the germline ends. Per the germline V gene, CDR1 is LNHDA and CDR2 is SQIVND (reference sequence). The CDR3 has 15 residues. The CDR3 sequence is CASSIQGSPNTEAFF. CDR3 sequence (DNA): TGTGCCAGTAGTATCCAGGGGAGTCCGAACACTGAAGCTTTCTTT.

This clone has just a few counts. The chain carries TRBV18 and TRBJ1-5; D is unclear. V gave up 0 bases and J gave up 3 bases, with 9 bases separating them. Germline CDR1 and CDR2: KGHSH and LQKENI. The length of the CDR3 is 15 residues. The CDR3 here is CASSPPPSTNQPQHF. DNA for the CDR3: TGTGCCAGCTCACCACCGCCATCCACCAATCAGCCCCAGCATTTT.

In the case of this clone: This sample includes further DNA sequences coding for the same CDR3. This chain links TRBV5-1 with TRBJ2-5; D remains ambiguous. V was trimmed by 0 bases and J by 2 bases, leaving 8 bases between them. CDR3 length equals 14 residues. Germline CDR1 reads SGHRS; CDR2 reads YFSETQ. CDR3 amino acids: CASSLAGNQETQYF. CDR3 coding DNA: TGCGCCAGCAGCTTGGCTGGGAATCAAGAGACCCAGTACTTC.